Included here is one T cell receptor (beta chain) sequence, with context. The antigen is undetermined. This record belongs to a study of CXCR3-negative and CXCR3-positive naive CD8 T cells. Study details: TRB reads totalled about 140 million, about 1.5 +/- 0.3 million per library. Study outcomes and limitations: The TRB CDR3s that CXCR3-positive naive cells carried were more hydrophobic than those of CXCR3-negative naive cells. Both naive subsets, CXCR3-negative and CXCR3-positive, displayed similar TRBV-TRBJ usage, unlike memory cells.

UMI labels and 5' RACE were used to prepare the TRB cDNA libraries. TCRdb reprocessed the 5' RACE reads and reports one entry per CDR3 protein, with no DNA. This sample carries 150,000 or so distinct CDR3 sequences, with nearly 0.5% going to the ten biggest clones. Sorts performed in triplicate captured some 270,000 cells each from every CD8+ T cell subset. Naive cells were sorted as CD45RO-, CCR7+, CD27+ and CD95-. Germline V gene sequence: CDR1 MNHNY, CDR2 SVGAGI (reference sequence). This CDR3 comprises 12 residues. This sequence was found in a human donor in good health. Some clones in this sample may be carry-over from other donors' samples. The chain carries TRBV6-6 and TRBJ1-1. The sample comprised naive CXCR3+ CD8+ T cells from blood. Subset: CD45RO-CCR7+CD27+CD95- naive CD8+ T cells expressing CXCR3 (TNR3+). The CDR3 spells CATTTGNTEAFF.